This T cell receptor (beta chain) derives from a study of blood T cell repertoires in COVID-19. Whole-study context: Sources were T cells, B-cell-depleted T cells, or PBMCs; the material itself was cDNA or gDNA.

This CDR3 contains 13 residues. Between the trimmed V and J ends, which lost 3 bases and 4 bases, there was a span of 10 bases. The V gene's germline CDR1 is KGHSH and CDR2 LQKENI. Authors' data handling: The assay estimated nucleated cells by amplifying reference gene primers. TCRdb's copy holds only in-frame clones and misses some; the assay was immunoSEQ multiplex PCR. The V and J calls and clone size were taken over from that table, and D and trimming were inferred from the DNA. Of 130,000 to 150,000 clones in the sample, about 76% were seen once. Seattle cases were enrolled at active infection and followed longitudinally.

Sequenced input: peripheral blood. The TCR originated in a woman in her 70s with COVID-19, enrolled during active disease. This chain links TRBV18 with TRBJ2-7; no clear D. Here the CDR3 reads CASSPLDNYEQYF. The CDR3 DNA follows: TGTGCCAGCTCACCCCTTGACAATTACGAGCAGTACTTC.